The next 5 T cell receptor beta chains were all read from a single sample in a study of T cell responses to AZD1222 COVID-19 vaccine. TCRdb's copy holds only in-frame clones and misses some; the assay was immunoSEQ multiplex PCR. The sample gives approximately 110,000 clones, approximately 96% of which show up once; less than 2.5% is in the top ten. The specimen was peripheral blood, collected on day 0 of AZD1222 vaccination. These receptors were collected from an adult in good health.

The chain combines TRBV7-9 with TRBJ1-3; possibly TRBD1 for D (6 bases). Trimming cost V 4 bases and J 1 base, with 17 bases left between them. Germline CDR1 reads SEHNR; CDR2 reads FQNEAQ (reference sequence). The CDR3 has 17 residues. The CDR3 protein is CASSSGAGGKSGNTIYF. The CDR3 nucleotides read TGTGCCAGCAGCTCAGGCGCGGGGGGCAAGTCTGGAAACACCATATATTTT.

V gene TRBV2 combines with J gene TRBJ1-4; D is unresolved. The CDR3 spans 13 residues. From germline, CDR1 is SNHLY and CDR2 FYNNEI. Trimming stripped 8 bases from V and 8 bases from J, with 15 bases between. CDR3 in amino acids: CASSDTLGEKLFF. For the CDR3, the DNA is TGTGCCAGCTCCGACACCCTAGGAGAAAAACTGTTTTTT. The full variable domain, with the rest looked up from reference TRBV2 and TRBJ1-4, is EPEVTQTPSHQVTQMGQEVILRCVPISNHLYFYWYRQILGQKVEFLVSFYNNEISEKSEIFDDQFSVERPDGSNFTLKIRSTKLEDSAMYFCASSDTLGEKLFFGSGTQLSVL.

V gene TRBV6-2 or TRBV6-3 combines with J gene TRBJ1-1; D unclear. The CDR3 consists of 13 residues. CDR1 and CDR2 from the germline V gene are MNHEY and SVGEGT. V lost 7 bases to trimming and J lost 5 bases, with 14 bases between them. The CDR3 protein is CASTPLFATEAFF. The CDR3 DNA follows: TGTGCCAGCACCCCCCTTTTTGCAACTGAAGCTTTCTTT.

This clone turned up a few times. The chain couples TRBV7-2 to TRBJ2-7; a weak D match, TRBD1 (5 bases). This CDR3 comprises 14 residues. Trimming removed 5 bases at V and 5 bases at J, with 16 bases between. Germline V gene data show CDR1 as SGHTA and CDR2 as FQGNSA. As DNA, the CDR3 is TGTGCCAGCAGCCCAGCCCCTAGGGGTCACGAGCAGTACTTC. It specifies CASSPAPRGHEQYF. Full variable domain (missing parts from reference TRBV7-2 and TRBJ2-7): GAGVSQSPSNKVTEKGKDVELRCDPISGHTALYWYRQSLGQGLEFLIYFQGNSAPDKSGLPSDRFSAERTGGSVSTLTIQRTQQEDSAVYLCASSPAPRGHEQYFGPGTRLTVT.

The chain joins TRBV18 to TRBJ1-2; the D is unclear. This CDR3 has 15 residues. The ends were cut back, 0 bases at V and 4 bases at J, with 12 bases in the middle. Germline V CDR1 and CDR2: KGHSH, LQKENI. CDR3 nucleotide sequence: TGTGCCAGCTCACCACCTGGACTGTGGGGCTATGGCTACACCTTC. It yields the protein CASSPPGLWGYGYTF.